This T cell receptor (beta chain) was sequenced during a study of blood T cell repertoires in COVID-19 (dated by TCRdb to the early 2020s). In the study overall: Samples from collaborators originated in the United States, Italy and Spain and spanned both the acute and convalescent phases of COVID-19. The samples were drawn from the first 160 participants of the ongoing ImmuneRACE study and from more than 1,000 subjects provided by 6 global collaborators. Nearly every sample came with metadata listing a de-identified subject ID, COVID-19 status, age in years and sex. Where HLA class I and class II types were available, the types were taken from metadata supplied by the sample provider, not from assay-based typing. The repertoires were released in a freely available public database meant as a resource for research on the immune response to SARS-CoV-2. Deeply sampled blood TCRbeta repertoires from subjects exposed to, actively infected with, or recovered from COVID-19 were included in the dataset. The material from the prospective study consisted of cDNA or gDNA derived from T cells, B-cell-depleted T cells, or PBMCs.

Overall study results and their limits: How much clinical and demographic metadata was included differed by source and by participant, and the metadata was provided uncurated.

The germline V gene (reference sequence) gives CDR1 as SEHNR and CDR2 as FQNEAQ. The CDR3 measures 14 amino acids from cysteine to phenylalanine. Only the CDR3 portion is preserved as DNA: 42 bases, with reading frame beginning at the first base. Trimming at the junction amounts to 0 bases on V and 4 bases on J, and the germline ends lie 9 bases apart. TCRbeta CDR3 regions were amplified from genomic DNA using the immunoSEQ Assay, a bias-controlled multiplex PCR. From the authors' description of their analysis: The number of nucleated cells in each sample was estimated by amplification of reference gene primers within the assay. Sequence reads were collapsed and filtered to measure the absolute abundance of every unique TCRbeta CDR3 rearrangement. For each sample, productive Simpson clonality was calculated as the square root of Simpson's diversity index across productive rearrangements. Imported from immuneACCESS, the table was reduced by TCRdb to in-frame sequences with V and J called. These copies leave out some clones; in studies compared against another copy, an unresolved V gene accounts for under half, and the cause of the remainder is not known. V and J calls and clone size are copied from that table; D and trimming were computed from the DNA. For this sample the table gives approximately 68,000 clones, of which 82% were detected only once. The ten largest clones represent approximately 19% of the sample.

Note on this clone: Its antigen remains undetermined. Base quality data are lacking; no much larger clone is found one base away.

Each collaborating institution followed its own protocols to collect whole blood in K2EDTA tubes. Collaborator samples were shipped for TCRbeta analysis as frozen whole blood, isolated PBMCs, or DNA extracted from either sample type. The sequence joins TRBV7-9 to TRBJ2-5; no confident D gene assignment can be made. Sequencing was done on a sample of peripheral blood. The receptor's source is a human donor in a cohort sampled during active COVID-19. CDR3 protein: CASSLALAPETQYF. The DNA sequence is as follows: TGTGCCAGCAGCTTAGCCTTAGCTCCAGAGACCCAGTACTTC.